These T cell receptor beta chains were read from a single sample in a study of blood T cells in healthy people across ages. Via MiXCR, TCRdb re-called the 5' RACE reads, giving one row per CDR3 protein. Of 450,000 to 700,000 distinct CDR3 sequences in the sample, 25% to 30% were seen once. Sequencing was carried out using blood. The receptors were sampled from a woman in her 70s in good health. The CDR3 runs from the conserved cysteine through the conserved F or W. A D gene is named only where the DNA matches it firmly. Rows give clone size only sometimes, using once, few, many, or a class for an expanded clone.

CDR3 length: 15; V gene: TRBV4-2; J gene: TRBJ2-3; clone size: -; D gene: -; CDR3 protein: CASSPQPLDSVTQYF; CDR3 DNA: TGTGCCAGCAGCCCCCAACCTCTAGACTCTGTCACGCAGTATTTT
CDR3 length: 15; V gene: TRBV7-9; J gene: TRBJ2-3; clone size: -; D gene: -; CDR3 protein: CASSLASVLTDTQYF; CDR3 DNA: TGTGCCAGCAGCTTAGCTAGCGTTCTCACAGATACGCAGTATTTT
CDR3 length: 14; V gene: TRBV20-1; J gene: TRBJ2-7; clone size: -; D gene: -; CDR3 protein: CSAGTNRVRYEQYF; CDR3 DNA: TGCAGTGCTGGAACTAACAGGGTCCGATACGAGCAGTACTTC
CDR3 length: 19; V gene: TRBV6-5; J gene: TRBJ1-4; clone size: few; D gene: -; CDR3 protein: CASSSHRSSGTPTNEKLFF; CDR3 DNA: TGTGCCAGCAGTTCCCACAGGAGTTCTGGCACACCAACTAATGAAAAACTGTTTTTT
CDR3 length: 11; V gene: TRBV6-5; J gene: TRBJ2-2; clone size: few; D gene: -; CDR3 protein: CASRNTGELFF; CDR3 DNA: TGTGCCAGCAGGAATACCGGGGAGCTGTTTTTT
CDR3 length: 12; V gene: TRBV3-1; J gene: TRBJ2-5; clone size: few; D gene: -; CDR3 protein: CASSQSKTDFLF; CDR3 DNA: TGTGCCAGCAGCCAGAGCAAGACGGACTTCCTGTTC
CDR3 length: 16; V gene: TRBV29-1; J gene: TRBJ2-5; clone size: many; D gene: TRBD2; CDR3 protein: CSVVERSGGALETQYF; CDR3 DNA: TGCAGCGTTGTGGAGCGGAGCGGGGGGGCTCTAGAGACCCAGTACTTC
CDR3 length: 14; V gene: TRBV6-6; J gene: TRBJ1-2; clone size: -; D gene: -; CDR3 protein: CASLTGPSVYGYTF; CDR3 DNA: TGTGCCAGCCTAACTGGACCCAGTGTCTATGGCTACACCTTC
CDR3 length: 14; V gene: TRBV6-1; J gene: TRBJ2-2; clone size: few; D gene: -; CDR3 protein: CASRKGHSTGELFF; CDR3 DNA: TGTGCCAGCAGGAAGGGGCATAGCACCGGGGAGCTGTTTTTT
CDR3 length: 12; V gene: TRBV5-5; J gene: TRBJ2-1; clone size: -; D gene: -; CDR3 protein: CASSLDPREQFF; CDR3 DNA: TGTGCCAGCAGCTTGGACCCGCGTGAGCAGTTCTTC
CDR3 length: 18; V gene: TRBV20-1; J gene: TRBJ1-4; clone size: few; D gene: -; CDR3 protein: CSAPQTAGGGTTNEKLFF; CDR3 DNA: TGCAGTGCGCCCCAAACGGCCGGTGGGGGGACAACTAATGAAAAACTGTTTTTT
CDR3 length: 13; V gene: TRBV5-1; J gene: TRBJ1-1; clone size: -; D gene: -; CDR3 protein: CASREFVNTEAFF; CDR3 DNA: TGCGCCAGCCGGGAGTTTGTGAACACTGAAGCTTTCTTT
CDR3 length: 13; V gene: TRBV6-1; J gene: TRBJ2-2; clone size: few; D gene: -; CDR3 protein: CAGTYRVGGELFF; CDR3 DNA: TGTGCCGGAACGTACAGGGTCGGAGGGGAGCTGTTTTTT
CDR3 length: 15; V gene: TRBV20-1; J gene: TRBJ1-4; clone size: few; D gene: -; CDR3 protein: CSARDIGGTNEKLFF; CDR3 DNA: TGCAGTGCTAGAGATATAGGGGGGACTAATGAAAAACTGTTTTTT
CDR3 length: 13; V gene: TRBV3-1; J gene: TRBJ2-5; clone size: -; D gene: -; CDR3 protein: CASSQYTGETQYF; CDR3 DNA: TGTGCCAGCAGCCAATATACGGGGGAGACCCAGTACTTC
CDR3 length: 16; V gene: TRBV6-5; J gene: TRBJ1-1; clone size: -; D gene: -; CDR3 protein: CASSYSEGRRDTEAFF; CDR3 DNA: TGTGCCAGCAGTTACTCCGAAGGGAGGAGGGACACTGAAGCTTTCTTT
CDR3 length: 14; V gene: TRBV20-1; J gene: TRBJ2-5; clone size: -; D gene: TRBD2; CDR3 protein: CSAKLAGTQETQYF; CDR3 DNA: TGCAGTGCTAAACTAGCGGGGACTCAAGAGACCCAGTACTTC
CDR3 length: 16; V gene: TRBV5-1; J gene: TRBJ1-2; clone size: few; D gene: -; CDR3 protein: CASSSIGVEGDYGYTF; CDR3 DNA: TGCGCCAGCAGCTCAATTGGAGTCGAGGGCGACTATGGCTACACCTTC
CDR3 length: 15; V gene: TRBV9; J gene: TRBJ1-1; clone size: -; D gene: -; CDR3 protein: CASSPTGGPNTEAFF; CDR3 DNA: TGTGCCAGCAGCCCAACCGGGGGGCCGAACACTGAAGCTTTCTTT
CDR3 length: 14; V gene: TRBV11-2; J gene: TRBJ2-7; clone size: -; D gene: TRBD2; CDR3 protein: CASSRTSGGVEQYF; CDR3 DNA: TGTGCCAGCAGCCGGACTAGCGGGGGGGTCGAGCAGTACTTC
CDR3 length: 14; V gene: TRBV19; J gene: TRBJ1-4; clone size: once; D gene: -; CDR3 protein: CASSQRVNNEKLFF; CDR3 DNA: TGTGCCAGTAGCCAAAGGGTGAATAATGAAAAACTGTTTTTT
CDR3 length: 14; V gene: TRBV20-1; J gene: TRBJ2-5; clone size: few; D gene: TRBD1; CDR3 protein: CSAPDRVRKETQYF; CDR3 DNA: TGCAGTGCTCCTGACAGGGTTCGGAAAGAGACCCAGTACTTC
CDR3 length: 15; V gene: TRBV4-3; J gene: TRBJ2-3; clone size: -; D gene: -; CDR3 protein: CASSQDPLVTDTQYF; CDR3 DNA: TGCGCCAGCAGCCAAGATCCACTAGTCACAGATACGCAGTATTTT
CDR3 length: 14; V gene: TRBV6-5; J gene: TRBJ2-5; clone size: many; D gene: -; CDR3 protein: CASSYTGYQETQYF; CDR3 DNA: TGTGCCAGCAGCTACACAGGTTACCAAGAGACCCAGTACTTC
CDR3 length: 14; V gene: TRBV19; J gene: TRBJ2-5; clone size: -; D gene: -; CDR3 protein: CASRKRDGGETQYF; CDR3 DNA: TGTGCCAGTAGAAAACGGGACGGCGGAGAGACCCAGTACTTC
CDR3 length: 13; V gene: TRBV29-1; J gene: TRBJ2-6; clone size: -; D gene: -; CDR3 protein: CSVLGAGANVLTF; CDR3 DNA: TGCAGCGTTTTGGGTGCAGGGGCCAACGTCCTGACTTTC
CDR3 length: 16; V gene: TRBV6-5; J gene: TRBJ2-1; clone size: -; D gene: -; CDR3 protein: CASRGLDPRSYNEQFF; CDR3 DNA: TGTGCCAGCAGGGGGTTAGACCCCCGCTCCTACAATGAGCAGTTCTTC
CDR3 length: 14; V gene: TRBV3-1; J gene: TRBJ2-7; clone size: few; D gene: -; CDR3 protein: CASSSPGISYEQYF; CDR3 DNA: TGTGCCAGCAGCTCCCCGGGGATCTCCTACGAGCAGTACTTC
CDR3 length: 11; V gene: TRBV28; J gene: TRBJ2-7; clone size: few; D gene: -; CDR3 protein: CASSTIYEQYF; CDR3 DNA: TGTGCCAGCAGTACCATCTACGAGCAGTACTTC
CDR3 length: 15; V gene: TRBV12-3/TRBV12-4; J gene: TRBJ1-2; clone size: -; D gene: -; CDR3 protein: CASSLGRGANYGYTF; CDR3 DNA: TGTGCCAGCAGTTTAGGTAGAGGGGCTAACTATGGCTACACCTTC
CDR3 length: 16; V gene: TRBV7-8; J gene: TRBJ1-4; clone size: many; D gene: -; CDR3 protein: CASSLGVWTLNEKLFF; CDR3 DNA: TGTGCCAGCAGCTTAGGGGTCTGGACACTAAATGAAAAACTGTTTTTT
CDR3 length: 15; V gene: TRBV29-1; J gene: TRBJ2-7; clone size: -; D gene: TRBD2; CDR3 protein: CSVITTGLAGWEQYF; CDR3 DNA: TGCAGCGTAATCACGACGGGACTAGCGGGGTGGGAGCAGTACTTC
CDR3 length: 15; V gene: TRBV4-2; J gene: TRBJ1-2; clone size: -; D gene: TRBD1; CDR3 protein: CASSHRTGVNYGYTF; CDR3 DNA: TGTGCCAGCAGCCACAGGACAGGGGTAAACTATGGCTACACCTTC
CDR3 length: 16; V gene: TRBV7-2; J gene: TRBJ2-1; clone size: few; D gene: TRBD1; CDR3 protein: CASRFTGGFPYNEQFF; CDR3 DNA: TGTGCCAGCAGGTTTACAGGGGGCTTTCCCTACAATGAGCAGTTCTTC
CDR3 length: 14; V gene: TRBV20-1; J gene: TRBJ1-2; clone size: few; D gene: TRBD1; CDR3 protein: CSARVGQSSLGYTF; CDR3 DNA: TGCAGTGCCAGGGTGGGACAGTCTTCCCTCGGCTACACCTTC
CDR3 length: 14; V gene: TRBV7-6; J gene: TRBJ1-2; clone size: -; D gene: TRBD1; CDR3 protein: CASSLIQGAGGYTF; CDR3 DNA: TGTGCCAGCAGCCTAATACAGGGGGCGGGCGGCTACACCTTC
CDR3 length: 16; V gene: TRBV4-2; J gene: TRBJ2-1; clone size: few; D gene: TRBD2; CDR3 protein: CASSRIEAGGYNEQFF; CDR3 DNA: TGTGCCAGCAGCCGAATTGAGGCGGGGGGCTACAATGAGCAGTTCTTC
CDR3 length: 13; V gene: TRBV7-2; J gene: TRBJ2-5; clone size: -; D gene: -; CDR3 protein: CASSFTGKGAQYF; CDR3 DNA: TGTGCCAGCAGCTTTACGGGGAAAGGGGCCCAGTACTTC
CDR3 length: 15; V gene: TRBV7-2; J gene: TRBJ2-1; clone size: -; D gene: -; CDR3 protein: CASSLWGDAHNEQFF; CDR3 DNA: TGTGCCAGCAGCTTATGGGGAGACGCCCACAATGAGCAGTTCTTC
CDR3 length: 16; V gene: TRBV7-6; J gene: TRBJ2-3; clone size: -; D gene: -; CDR3 protein: CASSPKRQPGTDTQYF; CDR3 DNA: TGTGCCAGCAGCCCTAAGCGCCAACCAGGCACAGATACGCAGTATTTT
CDR3 length: 14; V gene: TRBV7-2; J gene: TRBJ1-5; clone size: -; D gene: TRBD1; CDR3 protein: CASSGGTGNQPQHF; CDR3 DNA: TGTGCCAGCAGCGGGGGGACAGGGAATCAGCCCCAGCATTTT
CDR3 length: 15; V gene: TRBV9; J gene: TRBJ2-6; clone size: few; D gene: -; CDR3 protein: CASSVQGTGANVLTF; CDR3 DNA: TGTGCCAGCAGCGTACAGGGGACTGGGGCCAACGTCCTGACTTTC
CDR3 length: 16; V gene: TRBV20-1; J gene: TRBJ1-6; clone size: -; D gene: -; CDR3 protein: CSAPDGSFQLNSPLHF; CDR3 DNA: TGCAGTGCTCCGGACGGATCCTTTCAATTAAATTCACCCCTCCACTTT
CDR3 length: 15; V gene: TRBV9; J gene: TRBJ2-5; clone size: -; D gene: TRBD1; CDR3 protein: CASSLRDRGFETQYF; CDR3 DNA: TGTGCCAGCAGCTTACGGGACAGGGGATTTGAGACCCAGTACTTC
CDR3 length: 11; V gene: TRBV7-2; J gene: TRBJ2-7; clone size: -; D gene: TRBD1; CDR3 protein: CASSPGQEQYF; CDR3 DNA: TGTGCCAGCAGCCCGGGACAGGAGCAGTACTTC
CDR3 length: 14; V gene: TRBV7-2; J gene: TRBJ2-5; clone size: -; D gene: -; CDR3 protein: CASSLASQQETQYF; CDR3 DNA: TGCGCCAGCAGCTTAGCATCCCAGCAAGAGACCCAGTACTTC
CDR3 length: 14; V gene: TRBV5-1; J gene: TRBJ2-1; clone size: -; D gene: -; CDR3 protein: CASSLAESYNEQFF; CDR3 DNA: TGCGCCAGCAGCTTAGCTGAATCCTACAATGAGCAGTTCTTC
CDR3 length: 13; V gene: TRBV7-9; J gene: TRBJ2-6; clone size: few; D gene: TRBD1; CDR3 protein: CASSRGTVPVLTF; CDR3 DNA: TGTGCCAGCAGCAGAGGGACAGTCCCCGTCCTGACTTTC
CDR3 length: 14; V gene: TRBV7-2; J gene: TRBJ2-3; clone size: -; D gene: -; CDR3 protein: CASSLGLRGGTQYF; CDR3 DNA: TGTGCCAGCAGCTTAGGGTTAAGGGGTGGTACGCAGTATTTT
CDR3 length: 14; V gene: TRBV28; J gene: TRBJ1-4; clone size: -; D gene: -; CDR3 protein: CASSLPGTNEKLFF; CDR3 DNA: TGTGCCAGCAGTTTACCAGGGACTAATGAAAAACTGTTTTTT